This TCR beta chain was retrieved from a study of blood T cell repertoires in COVID-19 (dated by TCRdb to between 2020 and 2021). In terms of the full investigation: The collaborator samples originated in the United States, Italy and Spain and spanned the acute and convalescent phases of COVID-19. HLA class I and class II types, where available, came from metadata supplied by the sample provider rather than from assay-based typing. The repertoires were released in a freely available public database meant as a resource for research on the immune response to SARS-CoV-2. The samples were drawn from the first 160 participants of the ongoing ImmuneRACE study and from 950 to 1,500 subjects provided by 6 global collaborators. Subjects who had been exposed to COVID-19, were actively infected with it, or had recovered from it provided the deeply sampled blood TCRbeta repertoires that made up the dataset. Sample metadata almost always included a de-identified subject ID, COVID-19 status, age in years and sex. The prospective study material was composed of cDNA or gDNA derived from T cells, B-cell-depleted T cells, or PBMCs.

The collaborating institutions used their own protocols to collect whole blood in K2EDTA tubes. For TCRbeta analysis, collaborators shipped samples in one of three forms: frozen whole blood, isolated PBMCs, or DNA extracted from either of those sample types. Overall study outcomes, separate from this receptor: How much clinical and demographic metadata was included differed by source and by participant, and the metadata was provided uncurated.

This clone has just a few counts. The antigen it recognizes is unknown. Base qualities are not at hand, and no much larger clone is one base apart. The CDR3 runs 17 amino acids, cysteine and phenylalanine included. Only CDR3 DNA remains: 51 bases, in frame from the first base. Trimming removed 4 bases from V and 5 bases from J, leaving 23 bases between the germline ends. The germline V gene yields SGHTA for CDR1 and FQGNSA for CDR2. The immunoSEQ Assay, a bias-controlled multiplex PCR, was used to amplify TCRbeta CDR3 regions from genomic DNA. The original pipeline was this. Within the assay, amplification of reference gene primers was used to estimate how many nucleated cells each sample contained. Sequence reads were collapsed and filtered to measure the absolute abundance of every unique TCRbeta CDR3 rearrangement. For each sample, productive Simpson clonality was calculated as the square root of Simpson's diversity index across productive rearrangements. TCRdb holds this immuneACCESS table with in-frame rearrangements only. Some clones are missing; in checked studies, unresolved V genes explain under half, and the rest has no known cause. V, J and clone size derive from that table, while D and trimming were established from the DNA sequence. The sample table shows some 150,000 clones, and around 84% are seen once. The ten largest clones add up to about 39% of the sample.

This receptor was taken from a human donor in a cohort sampled during active COVID-19. Sequenced: peripheral blood. The chain was built from TRBV7-2 and TRBJ1-1; the D gene identity is not certain. The DNA is as follows: TGTGCCAGCAGCTCGGCCCTAAACGTACTGACATGGACTGAAGCTTTCTTT. Its protein product is CASSSALNVLTWTEAFF.